Listed below are T cell receptor beta chains from one sample, sequenced in a study of shared clonotypes between healthy human individuals. Assay used: immunoSEQ multiplex PCR; TCRdb lists only in-frame clones, some missing. The sample includes around 1,100,000 clones, roughly 80% of them seen just once. Specimen: memory CD4+ T cells from PBMCs. These receptors originate from a man aged 18 to 35 in good health. Some clones in this sample may be carry-over from other donors' samples. The CDR3 runs from the conserved cysteine through the conserved F or W. The D gene is left open where the match is weak. Clone size appears in some rows only: once, few, many, or a class for an expanded clone.

TRBV7-9,TRBJ2-2,TRBD1,NA,CAAWDRSDTGELFF,TGTGCCGCTTGGGACAGGTCTGACACCGGGGAGCTGTTTTTT
TRBV27,TRBJ1-5,TRBD1,NA,CASSLLGQGRGPQHF,TGTGCCAGCAGTCTCCTGGGACAGGGGAGGGGGCCCCAGCATTTT
TRBV28,TRBJ1-2,TRBD1,NA,CASSFPRQGRETF,TGTGCCAGCAGTTTCCCTCGACAGGGCCGCGAGACCTTC
TRBV15,TRBJ1-2,NA,NA,CATSSGRGYGYTF,TGTGCCACCAGTAGCGGAAGGGGGTATGGCTACACCTTC
TRBV11-1,TRBJ2-5,NA,NA,CASSFGTGNQETQYF,TGTGCCAGCAGCTTTGGGACGGGAAACCAAGAGACCCAGTACTTC
TRBV9,TRBJ2-1,NA,NA,CASSVSRGADLSNEQFF,TGTGCCAGCAGCGTCAGTCGAGGAGCGGACCTTTCCAATGAGCAGTTCTTC
TRBV5-5,TRBJ2-1,TRBD1,NA,CASSLEGQTYNEQFF,TGTGCCAGCAGCTTGGAGGGACAGACTTACAATGAGCAGTTCTTC
TRBV7-3,TRBJ1-2,NA,NA,CASSSTDYGYTF,TGTGCCAGCAGCTCCACAGACTATGGCTACACCTTC
TRBV6-1,TRBJ1-5,NA,NA,CASSTLRQPQPQHF,TGTGCCAGCAGTACCCTACGTCAGCCCCAGCCCCAGCATTTT
TRBV5-1,TRBJ2-1,NA,few,CASSSGRDAYNEQFF,TGCGCCAGCAGTTCAGGCAGGGACGCGTACAATGAGCAGTTCTTC
TRBV5-5,TRBJ2-7,NA,once,CASSLGGHYEQYF,TGTGCCAGCAGCTTAGGGGGGCACTACGAGCAGTACTTC
TRBV5-6,TRBJ2-7,NA,NA,CASSTTRAGRYEQYF,TGTGCCAGCAGCACAACGAGGGCGGGCCGCTACGAGCAGTACTTC
TRBV11-2,TRBJ2-7,NA,many,CASSFTRTSRSYEQYF,TGTGCCAGCAGCTTCACCCGAACTAGTCGATCCTACGAGCAGTACTTC
TRBV7-8,TRBJ1-5,NA,once,CASSQRHQPQHF,TGTGCCAGCAGCCAAAGGCATCAGCCCCAGCATTTT
TRBV20-1,TRBJ2-7,NA,once,CSATAGEQYF,TGCAGTGCTACCGCCGGCGAGCAGTACTTC
TRBV7-6,TRBJ1-1,NA,NA,CASSLDRPRRDTEAFF,TGTGCCAGCAGCTTAGACAGGCCACGACGGGACACTGAAGCTTTCTTT
TRBV28,TRBJ1-3,NA,NA,CASTNGGEGNTIYF,TGTGCCAGCACGAACGGGGGCGAAGGAAACACCATATATTTT
TRBV5-1,TRBJ2-1,NA,NA,CASSLASGSYNEQFF,TGCGCCAGCAGCTTGGCCTCCGGCTCCTACAATGAGCAGTTCTTC
TRBV4-3,TRBJ2-5,TRBD2,NA,CASSQARVAGGQETQYF,TGCGCCAGCAGCCAAGCGAGAGTAGCGGGAGGTCAAGAGACCCAGTACTTC
TRBV2,TRBJ2-1,NA,once,CASRKNNEQFF,TGTGCCTCTCGAAAGAACAATGAGCAGTTCTTC
TRBV6-6,TRBJ2-3,NA,NA,CASRLAPDTQYF,TGTGCCAGCAGACTAGCCCCAGATACGCAGTATTTT
TRBV27,TRBJ2-5,NA,NA,CASSWDLGETQYF,TGTGCCAGCAGCTGGGATTTAGGGGAGACCCAGTACTTC
TRBV27,TRBJ2-5,TRBD1,NA,CASSWGVGQGGQETQYF,TGTGCCAGCAGTTGGGGAGTGGGACAGGGGGGGCAAGAGACCCAGTACTTC
TRBV11-2,TRBJ1-1,NA,NA,CASSVLDSHNTEAFF,TGTGCCAGCAGCGTCCTCGACAGCCACAACACTGAAGCTTTCTTT
TRBV19,TRBJ1-1,TRBD1,NA,CASSNTGGATEAFF,TGTGCCAGTAGCAATACAGGGGGCGCGACTGAAGCTTTCTTT
TRBV6-5,TRBJ1-4,NA,NA,CASSYLGWEKLFF,TGTGCCAGCAGTTACCTGGGTTGGGAAAAACTGTTTTTT
TRBV7-8,TRBJ1-2,NA,NA,CASSDPRANGYTF,TGTGCCAGCAGCGACCCCAGGGCCAACGGCTACACCTTC
TRBV25-1,TRBJ1-6,TRBD1,few,CASSRGDSYNSPLHF,TGTGCCAGCAGTCGCGGGGACAGCTATAATTCACCCCTCCACTTT
TRBV6-6,TRBJ2-2,NA,NA,CASRSSNTGELFF,TGTGCCAGCAGATCATCGAACACCGGGGAGCTGTTTTTT
TRBV4-2,TRBJ2-7,TRBD1,NA,CASSQVLRQGYERQYF,TGTGCCAGCAGCCAAGTATTGAGACAGGGTTACGAGCGGCAGTACTTC
TRBV9,TRBJ2-1,NA,NA,CASATTGDSYNEQFF,TGTGCCAGCGCGACCACTGGGGACTCCTACAATGAGCAGTTCTTC
TRBV7-3,TRBJ2-1,NA,NA,CASSRTNSWYNEQFF,TGTGCCAGCAGCCGGACTAATAGCTGGTACAATGAGCAGTTCTTC
TRBV28,TRBJ2-3,TRBD1,many,CASSFDTGGSFTDTQYF,TGTGCCAGCAGTTTCGATACAGGGGGCTCTTTCACAGATACGCAGTATTTT
TRBV7-9,TRBJ2-5,NA,NA,CASSQDSGQETQYF,TGTGCCAGCAGCCAGGATAGCGGACAAGAGACCCAGTACTTC
TRBV9,TRBJ2-7,TRBD2,many,CASSLGTSGRRRSYEQYF,TGTGCCAGCAGCCTGGGGACTAGCGGGAGGAGGCGCTCCTACGAGCAGTACTTC
TRBV5-4,TRBJ2-1,NA,NA,CASNPGGASYNEQFF,TGTGCCAGCAACCCAGGGGGGGCCTCCTACAATGAGCAGTTCTTC
TRBV28,TRBJ1-1,NA,few,CASSLFRRAEAFF,TGTGCCAGCAGTTTATTTAGGAGGGCTGAAGCTTTCTTT
TRBV6-5,TRBJ1-2,NA,NA,CASKGGETNYGYTF,TGTGCCAGCAAGGGAGGGGAGACTAACTATGGCTACACCTTC
TRBV5-1,TRBJ1-4,NA,few,CASSLVGTRDEKLFF,TGCGCCAGCAGCTTGGTAGGGACACGGGATGAAAAACTGTTTTTT
TRBV11-1,TRBJ2-3,NA,once,CASRIIGREDTQYF,TGTGCCAGCAGAATTATCGGGAGAGAGGATACGCAGTATTTT
TRBV5-1,TRBJ1-4,TRBD1,once,CASSLQGAYNEKLFF,TGCGCCAGCAGCCTACAGGGGGCGTACAATGAAAAACTGTTTTTT
TRBV28,TRBJ2-3,NA,NA,CASTPGTADTQYF,TGTGCCAGCACCCCCGGAACGGCAGATACGCAGTATTTT